The 27 T cell receptor beta chains reported below all come from one sample, sequenced in a study of T cells in Graves' hyperthyroidism and ophthalmopathy. Researchers amplified the TCR beta CDR3 regions from RNA transcripts. During a first-round RT-PCR of the TCR CDR3, the HTBI primer set was used. One entry per CDR3 protein, called by TCRdb with MiXCR from the multiplex PCR reads. This table has about 480,000 distinct CDR3 sequences, around 22% appearing once. The sequenced sample consisted of blood. The origin of the receptors is a woman in her thirties with Graves' ophthalmopathy.

Only a few counts were recorded for this clonotype. CDR3 coding DNA: TGTGCCAGCAGCTCGACAGGAATGAACACTGAAGCTTTCTTT. Amino acid sequence: CASSSTGMNTEAFF. This chain joins TRBV13 and TRBJ1-1; D possibly corresponds to TRBD1 (6 bases). CDR1 and CDR2 from the germline V gene are PRHDT and FYEKMQ (reference sequence). CDR3 length equals 14 residues. Deletions cut 4 bases from V and 0 bases from J, with 9 bases between.

This clonotype was found many times. V is TRBV6-5 and J is TRBJ1-1; tentatively, D is TRBD1 (5 bases). Trimming removed 2 bases from V and 5 bases from J, with 12 bases in between. Germline V gives CDR1 MNHEY, CDR2 SVGAGI. This CDR3 comprises 14 residues. Here the CDR3 reads CASSYAGIGTEAFF. DNA of the CDR3: TGTGCCAGCAGTTACGCAGGGATTGGGACTGAAGCTTTCTTT.

V and J are TRBV2 and TRBJ2-2, with D perhaps TRBD2 (6 bases). CDR1 and CDR2 (germline): SNHLY, FYNNEI. This CDR3 spans 15 amino acids. The V gene lost 2 bases and the J gene lost 4 bases, with 11 bases spanning the gap. The CDR3: CASSESGTSTGELFF. CDR3 in DNA: TGTGCCAGCAGTGAATCGGGGACTTCCACCGGGGAGCTGTTTTTT.

This clonotype was seen a handful of times. The rearrangement uses TRBV7-8 and TRBJ1-2; D is ambiguous. V was clipped by 5 bases and J by 4 bases, with 17 bases between them. CDR3 length: 15 residues. Germline assignment: CDR1 SGHVS and CDR2 FQNEAQ. Here the CDR3 DNA reads TGTGCCAGCAGCCCATCGGACGGAGCGTTCTATGGCTACACCTTC. Its translation: CASSPSDGAFYGYTF.

The chain joins TRBV6-2 or TRBV6-3 to TRBJ2-3, with no clear D. The V end was cut by 0 bases, the J end by 0 bases, with 7 bases between. CDR1 and CDR2 from the germline V gene are MNHEY and SVGEGT. The CDR3 is 15 amino acids. This CDR3 is CASSYSITSTDTQYF. DNA of the CDR3: TGTGCCAGCAGTTACTCGATCACTAGCACAGATACGCAGTATTTT.

This clonotype was counted many times. V and J are TRBV5-1 and TRBJ1-1; D unclear. The V end lost 3 bases, the J end lost 1 base, and 7 bases lay between the germline ends. Germline V gene data show CDR1 as SGHRS and CDR2 as YFSETQ. CDR3 size: 13 residues. CDR3 in amino acids: CASSSTANTEAFF. CDR3 sequence (DNA): TGCGCCAGCAGCTCCACAGCGAACACTGAAGCTTTCTTT.

V is TRBV7-2 and J is TRBJ2-7; a weak D match, TRBD2 (6 bases). The CDR3 runs 15 residues. Germline loops: CDR1 SGHTA, CDR2 FQGNSA. V was pared by 0 bases and J by 5 bases, with 14 bases between. CDR3 amino acids: CASSLAIGGGDEQYF. In DNA, the CDR3 is TGTGCCAGCAGCTTAGCCATTGGGGGAGGCGACGAGCAGTACTTC.

This clonotype was detected ten times or more. The V and J genes are TRBV5-1 and TRBJ1-5, with D possibly being TRBD1 (5 bases). Germline CDR1 is SGHRS and CDR2 is YFSETQ. Trimming left V 0 bases short and J 3 bases short, with 10 bases between. This CDR3 region has 15 residues. CDR3 loop: CASSLAGTDNQPQHF. The CDR3 bases are TGCGCCAGCAGCTTGGCCGGGACGGACAATCAGCCCCAGCATTTT.

This clonotype was detected only a few times. A much larger clone differs from this one at a single base, so this may be a read error. The V and J genes are TRBV4-2 and TRBJ2-7, with TRBD1 as a possible D gene (6 bases). This CDR3 is 14 amino acids long. The germline V gene has CDR1 LGHNA and CDR2 YNFKEQ. CDR3 protein: CASSQYSDSYERYF. As DNA, the CDR3 is TGTGCCAGCAGCCAGTATTCGGACAGCTACGAGCGGTACTTC.

Ten or more counts support this clonotype. The rearrangement uses TRBV12-3 or TRBV12-4 and TRBJ2-7; 10 bases are shared with TRBD1. CDR3 length equals 14 residues. V gave up 7 bases and J gave up 3 bases; unmatched junction bases: 6. The CDR3 loop is CASMRRDRGYEQYF. The DNA of the CDR3 is TGTGCCAGCATGAGGCGGGACAGGGGCTACGAGCAGTACTTC.

The sample holds a few counts of this clonotype. J is TRBJ1-5 and V is TRBV20-1; D not resolved. Germline V gene lookup returns CDR1 DFQATT and CDR2 SNEGSKA (reference sequence). The CDR3 consists of 14 residues. The V and J ends lost 3 bases and 0 bases respectively, with 9 bases between them. DNA of the CDR3: TGCAGTGCTAGGTCCAGATATAGCAATCAGCCCCAGCATTTT. Amino acids: CSARSRYSNQPQHF.

This clonotype was detected many times. The chain has TRBV5-6 and TRBJ2-5; D gene unclear. V lost 0 bases to trimming and J lost 3 bases, with 9 bases between them. Germline V gene data show CDR1 as SGHDT and CDR2 as YYEEEE. The CDR3 loop spans 14 amino acids. The CDR3 region has the DNA TGTGCCAGCAGCTTGGGACTGCCGGAAGAGACCCAGTACTTC. As protein: CASSLGLPEETQYF. The full variable domain, completed using reference TRBV5-6 and TRBJ2-5, is DAGVTQSPTHLIKTRGQQVTLRCSPKSGHDTVSWYQQALGQGPQFIFQYYEEEERQRGNFPDRFSGHQFPNYSSELNVNALLLGDSALYLCASSLGLPEETQYFGPGTRLLVL.

This clonotype was found many times. V gene TRBV6-5 combines with J gene TRBJ1-5; 7 nucleotides match TRBD1. Trimming cost V 7 bases and J 5 bases; bases outside gene matches: 5. Germline V gives CDR1 MNHEY, CDR2 SVGAGI. The CDR3 is 13 amino acids. This chain's CDR3 is CASNRGSDQPQHF. In DNA, the CDR3 is TGTGCCAGCAACAGGGGATCGGATCAGCCCCAGCATTTT.

This clonotype was recorded at least ten times. V is TRBV5-4 and J is TRBJ2-4, with a tentative D call TRBD1 (5 bases). The CDR3 is 15 residues long. Germline CDR1 is SGHNT and CDR2 is YYREEE (reference sequence). V was clipped by 1 base and J by 1 base, with 9 bases between them. CDR3 sequence (DNA): TGTGCCAGCAGCTTGCATAGGGGCGCCAAAAACATTCAGTACTTC. Its protein product is CASSLHRGAKNIQYF.

This clonotype has at least ten counts. The V call is TRBV4-2, the J call TRBJ2-7; maybe TRBD2 (5 bases). The CDR3 is 17 residues long. The germline V and J ends were trimmed by 4 bases and 5 bases, with 24 bases remaining between them. In germline, CDR1 is LGHNA, CDR2 YNFKEQ. The CDR3 DNA reads as TGTGCCAGCAGCCCCCCGCTTCCGAGGAACGCGGGCGACGAGCAGTACTTC. Translating gives CASSPPLPRNAGDEQYF.

This clonotype has a count of ten or more. The gene calls are TRBV5-1 and TRBJ2-7, with D possibly TRBD2 on 7 matching bases. Germline V gene lookup returns CDR1 SGHRS and CDR2 YFSETQ. The CDR3 is 13 amino acids. V lost 1 base to trimming and J lost 6 bases, with 11 bases between them. CDR3 sequence: CASSLNREGEQYF. CDR3 nucleotides: TGCGCCAGCAGCTTGAACAGGGAGGGCGAGCAGTACTTC. Combining the CDR3 with reference TRBV5-1 and TRBJ2-7 gives the whole variable domain KAGVTQTPRYLIKTRGQQVTLSCSPISGHRSVSWYQQTPGQGLQFLFEYFSETQRNKGNFPGRFSGRQFSNSRSEMNVSTLELGDSALYLCASSLNREGEQYFGPGTRLTVT.

This clonotype showed up just a few times. This chain links TRBV6-1 with TRBJ1-1; D perhaps matches TRBD1 (6 bases). CDR3 size: 15 residues. Germline-derived CDR1 and CDR2 are MNHNS and SASEGT. The V end lost 7 bases, the J end lost 4 bases, and 19 bases lay between the germline ends. The CDR3 DNA sequence: TGTGCCAGCATCCAACAGGGTAGAGGCAGCACTGAAGCTTTCTTT. This sequence encodes CASIQQGRGSTEAFF.

This clonotype showed up many times. This rearrangement joins TRBV12-3 or TRBV12-4 to TRBJ2-5; D uncertain. V shed 1 base and J shed 2 bases, with 8 bases lying between them. The CDR3 extends over 14 amino acids. The CDR3 is CASSLEGTQETQYF. The DNA of the CDR3 is TGTGCCAGCAGTTTAGAGGGAACTCAAGAGACCCAGTACTTC.

There are many counts of this clonotype. This rearrangement joins TRBV7-9 to TRBJ2-7, with D tentatively TRBD1 (6 bases). The CDR3 length is 14 residues. Trimming took off 6 bases at V and 1 base at J, with 13 bases between the two ends. Germline CDR1 is SEHNR and CDR2 is FQNEAQ (reference sequence). For the CDR3, the DNA is TGTGCCAGCAGTCCAGGGGAATCTTCCTACGAGCAGTACTTC. Protein sequence: CASSPGESSYEQYF.

This clonotype was counted ten times or more. The chain joins TRBV29-1 to TRBJ2-4; D remains unclear. The CDR3 runs 13 residues. Trimming pared 4 bases from V and 5 bases from J, leaving 12 bases between. The V gene's germline CDR1 is SQVTM and CDR2 ANQGSEA. The DNA of the CDR3 is TGCAGCGTTGTTAGAGACAATGAAAACATTCAGTACTTC. This gives the protein CSVVRDNENIQYF.

This clonotype was detected ten times or more. This sequence joins TRBV29-1 and TRBJ2-7; 8 bases fit TRBD2. The CDR3 length is 15 residues. The germline gives CDR1 SQVTM, CDR2 ANQGSEA. Unmatched junction bases numbered 14, after V lost 7 bases and J lost 3 bases. The CDR3 loop is CSAADLAGGYYEQYF. The CDR3 DNA follows: TGCAGCGCTGCTGATCTGGCGGGGGGCTACTACGAGCAGTACTTC.

V gene TRBV11-2 combines with J gene TRBJ1-5; D gene ambiguous. V lost 1 base and J 4 bases, leaving 14 bases between the germline ends. This CDR3 region has 16 residues. Germline CDR1 and CDR2: SGHAT and FQNNGV. CDR3 coding DNA: TGTGCCAGCAGCTTAGGGTCGGGGTTCCAGAATCAGCCCCAGCATTTT. This encodes CASSLGSGFQNQPQHF.

This clonotype was seen at least ten times. The chain couples TRBV12-3 or TRBV12-4 to TRBJ1-6; tentative D call: TRBD1 (5 bases). There are 13 residues in the CDR3. Trimming removed 7 bases from V and 10 bases from J, with 14 bases in between. In DNA form, the CDR3 reads TGTGCCAGCAATTGGGGGGTAGGGTCACCCCTCCACTTT. This translates into CASNWGVGSPLHF.

The rearrangement links TRBV7-3 to TRBJ1-5; D unclear. The V gene's germline CDR1 is SGHTA and CDR2 FQGTGA. The ends were cut back, 1 base at V and 0 bases at J, with 19 bases in the middle. The CDR3 consists of 19 residues. CDR3 nucleotide sequence: TGTGCCAGCAGCTTAATCCCCCCGGAGAGGCGGTCTAGCAATCAGCCCCAGCATTTT. It translates to CASSLIPPERRSSNQPQHF.

This clonotype was found many times. The J gene is TRBJ1-1, the V gene TRBV24-1; maybe TRBD1 (6 bases). There are 14 residues in the CDR3. V gave up 7 bases and J gave up 7 bases, with 18 bases separating them. Germline CDR1 KGHDR, CDR2 SFDVKD. The CDR3 DNA is TGTGCCACCAGCGGGGGGCAGGGAGAGAGTGAAGCTTTCTTT. Translating it yields CATSGGQGESEAFF.

The V gene is TRBV5-1, the J gene TRBJ2-7, with D possibly TRBD1 on 6 matching bases. CDR1 SGHRS and CDR2 YFSETQ come from the germline V gene. CDR3 length: 15 residues. The V end was cut by 3 bases, the J end by 2 bases, with 15 bases between. The DNA for the CDR3 is TGCGCCAGCAGCTCCAACTACGGACAGACCTACGAGCAGTACTTC. As protein: CASSSNYGQTYEQYF.

This clonotype has a count of ten or more. J is TRBJ1-5 and V is TRBV7-6; 8 bases align to TRBD1. Germline assignment: CDR1 SGHVS and CDR2 FNYEAQ. The CDR3 consists of 17 residues. With V trimmed by 1 base and J by 5 bases, 10 bases remained unmatched. The CDR3 spells CASSLVGDRSRHQPQHF. The DNA for the CDR3 is TGTGCCAGCAGCTTAGTCGGGGACAGGAGCAGACATCAGCCCCAGCATTTT. The whole variable domain, filled in from reference TRBV7-6 and TRBJ1-5, reads GAGVSQSPRYKVTKRGQDVALRCDPISGHVSLYWYRQALGQGPEFLTYFNYEAQQDKSGLPNDRFSAERPEGSISTLTIQRTEQRDSAMYRCASSLVGDRSRHQPQHFGDGTRLSIL.